The rows below give T cell receptor beta chains drawn from one sample of a study of radiotherapy plus CTLA-4 blockade in lung cancer. The assay was immunoSEQ multiplex PCR, and TCRdb's table has in-frame clones only and misses some. The data show 95,000 to 150,000 clones, with 90% seen just once and 6.9% held by the top ten. Sequenced material: peripheral blood, taken from a patient treated with radiotherapy plus ipilimumab. Receptors originate from a human donor with non-small cell lung cancer that progressed on radiotherapy plus ipilimumab. The CDR3 runs from the conserved cysteine through the conserved F or W. D genes are given only for firm matches. Some rows have no size entry. The others give once, few or many, or a class for an expanded clone.

>.|TRBV5-1|.|TRBJ2-7|11
TGCGCCAGCAGCTCAGGGACTGAGCAGTACTTC
CASSSGTEQYF
>.|TRBV11-2|.|TRBJ2-7|13
TGTGCCAGCAGTTTAGGACAGACCTACGAGCAGTACTTC
CASSLGQTYEQYF
>TRBD2|TRBV14|.|TRBJ2-1|19
TGTGCCAGCAGCCACCTGGATAGCGGGAGGGCTTGGTCCTACAATGAGCAGTTCTTC
CASSHLDSGRAWSYNEQFF
>.|TRBV11-3|.|TRBJ2-7|13
TGTGCCAGCAGCAAACGGGCAAGAGGCGAGCAGTACTTC
CASSKRARGEQYF
>TRBD2|TRBV2|few|TRBJ2-5|16
TGTGCCAGCAGCCCCGGGACTAGCGGGAACCAAGAGACCCAGTACTTC
CASSPGTSGNQETQYF
>.|TRBV6-5|.|TRBJ1-5|15
TGTGCCAGCAGCGCTAAGGTATCGGGTGATCAGCCCCAGCATTTT
CASSAKVSGDQPQHF
>.|TRBV19|.|TRBJ1-2|15
TGTGCCAGTAGTACGCCCCACAGGGAAGGCTATGGCTACACCTTC
CASSTPHREGYGYTF
>TRBD2|TRBV9|.|TRBJ2-3|16
TGTGCCAGCAGCTTCCAGACTAGCGGGATGGTAGATACGCAGTATTTT
CASSFQTSGMVDTQYF
>TRBD2|TRBV11-2|.|TRBJ2-1|16
TGTGCCAGCACCATACTAGCGGGAGGGCCTCTGGGTGAGCAGTTCTTC
CASTILAGGPLGEQFF
>.|TRBV19|few|TRBJ1-2|13
TGTGCCAGTAGTATGGTGGAGGTTCGGGGCTACACCTTC
CASSMVEVRGYTF
>.|TRBV18|.|TRBJ1-3|13
TGTGCCAGCGCGGGGGTTGCTGGAAACACCATATATTTT
CASAGVAGNTIYF
>TRBD2|TRBV19|few|TRBJ2-7|13
TGTGCCAGTAGTGCTAGCGGGAGAGTGGAGCAGTACTTC
CASSASGRVEQYF
>.|TRBV2|.|TRBJ2-4|14
TGTGCCAGCAGTGAAGGGCTAGCCAAAAACATTCAGTACTTC
CASSEGLAKNIQYF
>TRBD1|TRBV7-9|.|TRBJ2-5|14
TGTGCCAGCAGCCTAGGGACAGTACGAGAGACCCAGTACTTC
CASSLGTVRETQYF
>.|TRBV28|.|TRBJ2-3|14
TGTGCCAGCAGTTTTGGACGGGAGTCAGATACGCAGTATTTT
CASSFGRESDTQYF
>TRBD1|TRBV7-6|.|TRBJ2-1|16
TGTGCCAGCAGCAACTTACCGGGACAGATAAACAATGAGCAGTTCTTC
CASSNLPGQINNEQFF
>.|TRBV5-1|.|TRBJ1-1|14
TGCGCCAGCAGCTTGGGGGAGATAAACACTGAAGCTTTCTTT
CASSLGEINTEAFF
>.|TRBV2|once|TRBJ1-5|15
TGTGCCAGCAGTGAAGGGGTTGGGGTGGGACAGCCCCAGCATTTT
CASSEGVGVGQPQHF
>.|TRBV5-8|.|TRBJ2-5|15
TGTGCCAGCAGCTTGGCAGGGAGGTACAGGGAGACCCAGTACTTC
CASSLAGRYRETQYF
>.|TRBV11-2|.|TRBJ2-5|11
TGTGCCAGCAGCGTACGCGGGACCCAGTACTTC
CASSVRGTQYF
>.|TRBV9|.|TRBJ2-2|13
TGTGCCAGCAGCGTAGTTGATACCGGGGAGCTGTTTTTT
CASSVVDTGELFF
>.|TRBV7-2|.|TRBJ1-1|14
TGTGCCAGCAGCTGGGTATTTCCTCCCACTGAAGCTTTCTTT
CASSWVFPPTEAFF
>.|TRBV7-3|.|TRBJ2-5|18
TGTGCCAGCAGCTTTCCCCCCCCGCTCCCCCGGACACCCAGGACCCAGTACTTC
CASSFPPPLPRTPRTQYF
>.|TRBV27|.|TRBJ2-7|13
TGTGCCAGCAGTCCCGGGATCTCCTACGAGCAGTACTTC
CASSPGISYEQYF
>.|TRBV6-4|.|TRBJ2-7|15
TGTGCCAGCAGTGACGGAAGTCTCAGCTCCTACGAGCAGTACTTC
CASSDGSLSSYEQYF
>.|TRBV2|.|TRBJ2-1|13
TGTGCCAGCAGTGAACGGATTCTGAGTGAGCAGTTCTTC
CASSERILSEQFF
>.|TRBV12-5|few|TRBJ2-3|14
TGTGCTAGTGGCCGGACCGTGAGCACAGATACGCAGTATTTT
CASGRTVSTDTQYF
>TRBD2|TRBV9|.|TRBJ2-3|17
TGTGCCAGCAGCGTAGGGTCTAGCGGGAGCCCCACAGATACGCAGTATTTT
CASSVGSSGSPTDTQYF
>.|TRBV7-9|.|TRBJ1-2|15
TGTGCCAGCAGCTTACTAACAGGAGCCAATCCGGGCTACACCTTC
CASSLLTGANPGYTF
>.|TRBV9|few|TRBJ2-3|13
TGTGCCAGCAGCGTAGGGGCGGGAGATACGCAGTATTTT
CASSVGAGDTQYF
>TRBD2|TRBV7-6|.|TRBJ2-1|16
TGTGCCAGCAGCTTAGACGGGACTAGCGGGAGACATGAGCAGTTCTTC
CASSLDGTSGRHEQFF
>.|TRBV21-1|.|TRBJ2-4|20
TGTGCCAACGGACTAGCGGGAGACCCTGGGTTAGTTATAGCCAAAAACATTCAGTACTTC
CANGLAGDPGLVIAKNIQYF
>TRBD2|TRBV7-2|.|TRBJ2-4|16
TGTGCCAGCAGCCGAGTACTAGCGGGAGCCAAAAACATTCAGTACTTC
CASSRVLAGAKNIQYF
>TRBD1|TRBV10-3|.|TRBJ2-7|14
TGTGCCATCAGCCCCGGGACAGGGGTCTACGAGCAGTACTTC
CAISPGTGVYEQYF
>.|TRBV5-1|.|TRBJ2-1|12
TGCGCCAGCAGCTTGTTTGGTGGTGAGCAGTTCTTC
CASSLFGGEQFF
>.|TRBV5-1|.|TRBJ2-2|15
TGCGCCAGCAGTTACCCTGAGGGAGCAAGCGGGGAGCTGTTTTTT
CASSYPEGASGELFF
>.|TRBV19|.|TRBJ1-2|14
TGTGCCAGTAGTATAGGAGGTGGAAACTATGGCTACACCTTC
CASSIGGGNYGYTF
>TRBD1|TRBV2|once|TRBJ2-1|16
TGTGCCAGCAGTCAGAGAGCCGGGACAGGGACCAATGAGCAGTTCTTC
CASSQRAGTGTNEQFF
>.|TRBV19|.|TRBJ2-5|14
TGTGCCAGTAGTATAGGAGGGGGTTCAGAGACCCAGTACTTC
CASSIGGGSETQYF
>.|TRBV7-9|.|TRBJ1-2|13
TGTGCCAGCAGCTTAGATTGGGGGAGAGGCTACACCTTC
CASSLDWGRGYTF